This T cell receptor (beta chain) emerged from a study of neoadjuvant anti-PD-1 for oral cavity cancer. Noted time point: after neoadjuvant nivolumab, at surgical resection. A note on this clone: Its antigen is unknown.

TCRdb's copy holds only in-frame clones and misses some; the assay was immunoSEQ multiplex PCR. The sample contains some 14,000 clones, around 70% of which appear only once. CDR1 LGHNA and CDR2 YNFKEQ come from the germline V gene. V lost 0 bases to trimming and J lost 2 bases, with 8 bases between them. CDR3 length equals 14 residues. Notes on the study in general: With three patients per group, TCR findings need larger cohorts.

This chain connects TRBV4-2 to TRBJ2-7; D not certain. This material consisted of PBMCs, taken after nivolumab (anti-PD-1) treatment. The receptor comes from a person between 40 and 85 years old with oral cavity squamous cell carcinoma. The CDR3 DNA follows: TGTGCCAGCAGCCAAGAGGTCGTTACCTACGAGCAGTACTTC. It specifies CASSQEVVTYEQYF.